The T cell receptor beta chain under discussion was sequenced for a study of T cell responses to AZD1222 COVID-19 vaccine. This clone occurred once. Trimming shortened V by 1 base and J by 3 bases, and 7 bases separated the two germline ends. The CDR3 is 14 residues long. Germline values: CDR1 MDHEN, CDR2 SYDVKM. Sequenced by immunoSEQ multiplex PCR; TCRdb stores in-frame clones only, minus some. The sample shows more than 95,000 clones, roughly nine tenths of them seen only once. The sequence derives from an adult who received the MenACWY meningococcal vaccine as a control. The V call is TRBV28, the J call TRBJ1-5; unclear D gene. This specimen consisted of peripheral blood, obtained 28 days after the second dose of the MenACWY control vaccine. The chain's CDR3 is CASSLSGNNQPQHF. In nucleotides, the CDR3 is TGTGCCAGCAGTTTATCCGGAAACAATCAGCCCCAGCATTTT.